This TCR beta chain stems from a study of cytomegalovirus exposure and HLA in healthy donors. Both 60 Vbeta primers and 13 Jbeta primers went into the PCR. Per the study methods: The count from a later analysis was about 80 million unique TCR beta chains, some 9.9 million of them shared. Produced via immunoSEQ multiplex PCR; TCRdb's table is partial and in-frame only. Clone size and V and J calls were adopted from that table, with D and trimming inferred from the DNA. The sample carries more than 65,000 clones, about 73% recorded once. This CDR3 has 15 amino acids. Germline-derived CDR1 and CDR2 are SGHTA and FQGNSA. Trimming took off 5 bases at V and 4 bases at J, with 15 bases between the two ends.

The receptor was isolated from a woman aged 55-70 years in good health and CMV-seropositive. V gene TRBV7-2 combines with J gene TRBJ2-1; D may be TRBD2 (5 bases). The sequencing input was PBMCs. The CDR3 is CASSPEAHSYNEQFF. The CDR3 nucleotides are TGTGCCAGCAGCCCGGAGGCTCACTCATACAATGAGCAGTTCTTC.